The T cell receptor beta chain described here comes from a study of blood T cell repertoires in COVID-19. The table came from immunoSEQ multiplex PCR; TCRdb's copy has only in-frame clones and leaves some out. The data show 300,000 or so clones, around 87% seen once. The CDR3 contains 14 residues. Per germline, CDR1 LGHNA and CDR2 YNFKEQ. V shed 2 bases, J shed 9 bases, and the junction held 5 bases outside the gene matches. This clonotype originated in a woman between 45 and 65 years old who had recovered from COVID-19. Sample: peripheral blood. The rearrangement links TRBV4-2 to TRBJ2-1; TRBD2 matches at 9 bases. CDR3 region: CASSQLAGPVEQFF. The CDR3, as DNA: TGTGCCAGCAGCCAACTAGCGGGACCGGTTGAGCAGTTCTTC.